The 12 T cell receptor beta chains given below trace back to one sample, sequenced in a study of neurological immune-mediated disorders. One entry per CDR3 protein results from TCRdb running MiXCR on the 5' RACE reads. Here the sample spans roughly 100,000 distinct CDR3 sequences, roughly 3.3% being singletons. The sample consisted of PBMCs. These receptor sequences come from a woman in her forties or fifties with multiple sclerosis.

This clonotype was counted a few times. The J gene is TRBJ2-2, the V gene TRBV7-6; 7 bases match TRBD1. Germline V gene sequence: CDR1 SGHVS, CDR2 FNYEAQ. The CDR3 is made up of 15 amino acids. The trim removed 5 bases at V and 3 bases at J, leaving 6 bases unmatched. CDR3 amino acids: CASSDSTGDTGELFF. CDR3 coding DNA: TGTGCCAGCAGCGATAGTACAGGGGACACCGGGGAGCTGTTTTTT.

This clonotype was seen many times. The genes are TRBV12-3 or TRBV12-4 and TRBJ2-7, with no clear D. The V gene lost 3 bases and the J gene lost 3 bases, with 9 bases spanning the gap. CDR3 length equals 13 residues. Here the CDR3 reads CASSFGPDYEQYF. CDR3 bases: TGTGCCAGCAGTTTTGGGCCGGACTACGAGCAGTACTTC.

This clonotype came up many times. The chain joins TRBV7-2 to TRBJ1-1; D is perhaps TRBD1 (6 bases). V was cut by 7 bases and J by 10 bases, with 13 bases left in between. CDR1 is SGHTA, CDR2 FQGNSA, per germline. The length of the CDR3 is 11 residues. The DNA of the CDR3 is TGTGCCAGCACCGGGGAGGGGGGAGCTTTCTTT. This codes for CASTGEGGAFF.

This clonotype was recorded at least ten times. V gene TRBV7-9 combines with J gene TRBJ2-3, with D uncertain. Germline V lookup: CDR1 SEHNR, CDR2 FQNEAQ (reference sequence). The CDR3 consists of 14 residues. V lost 1 base and J 2 bases, leaving 7 bases between the germline ends. Here the CDR3 reads CASSLVRLTDTQYF. CDR3 coding DNA: TGTGCCAGCAGCTTAGTCCGTCTCACAGATACGCAGTATTTT.

This clonotype was observed many times. V gene TRBV28 combines with J gene TRBJ2-7, with D perhaps matching TRBD2 (5 bases). Germline V gene sequence: CDR1 MDHEN, CDR2 SYDVKM. The CDR3 is 11 amino acids. V was cut by 3 bases and J by 6 bases, with 6 bases left in between. CDR3 coding DNA: TGTGCCAGCAGTTTGGGAGTCGAGCAGTACTTC. Translation: CASSLGVEQYF.

This clonotype came up many times. The V and J genes are TRBV25-1 and TRBJ1-4; TRBD1 matches 9 bases. Germline-derived CDR1 and CDR2 are MGHDK and SYGVNS. V lost 4 bases to trimming and J lost 4 bases; unmatched junction nucleotides: 4. This CDR3 spans 15 amino acids. The CDR3 here is CASSGSGQGNEKLFF. In DNA form, the CDR3 reads TGTGCCAGCAGTGGCTCGGGACAGGGTAATGAAAAACTGTTTTTT.

This clonotype came up many times. The chain links TRBV6-2 or TRBV6-3 to TRBJ2-7; no clear D gene. CDR3 length: 16 amino acids. CDR1 is MNHEY, CDR2 SVGEGT, per germline. The V gene lost 0 bases and the J gene lost 5 bases, with 17 bases spanning the gap. As DNA, the CDR3 is TGTGCCAGCAGTTACTCAGGTCCGGCGGTTGGTGACGAGCAGTACTTC. This gives the protein CASSYSGPAVGDEQYF.

In this sample, this clonotype turned up many times. The rearrangement links TRBV5-5 to TRBJ1-5; D is undetermined. Germline V gene lookup returns CDR1 SGHKS and CDR2 YYEKEE (reference sequence). CDR3 length equals 16 residues. V lost 3 bases and J lost 1, with 14 bases in between. In DNA, the CDR3 is TGTGCCAGCAGCTCGGCCTGGGGATACAGCAATCAGCCCCAGCATTTT. Residues: CASSSAWGYSNQPQHF.

This clonotype showed up many times. The V gene is TRBV10-3, the J gene TRBJ1-2, with 7 bases identical to TRBD1. The CDR3 extends over 14 amino acids. Germline CDR1 ENHRY, CDR2 SYGVKD. J gave up 4 bases and V 6 bases, and 8 bases lay outside the gene matches. The CDR3 reads CAISQEGQTYGYTF. Here the CDR3 DNA reads TGTGCCATCAGCCAAGAGGGACAGACCTATGGCTACACCTTC.

This clonotype was found many times. The V call is TRBV7-2, the J call TRBJ1-2; 8 bases map to TRBD1. The CDR3 covers 14 residues. Germline trimming cut 5 bases from V and 4 bases from J; bases unmatched to any gene: 6. CDR1 and CDR2 (germline): SGHTA, FQGNSA. The CDR3 loop is CASSPGQVAYGYTF. The CDR3 DNA reads TGTGCCAGCAGCCCGGGACAGGTTGCCTATGGCTACACCTTC.

This clonotype was seen repeatedly, ten times or more. The V gene is TRBV20-1, the J gene TRBJ2-1, with 8 bases fitting TRBD2. Germline-derived CDR1 and CDR2 are DFQATT and SNEGSKA (reference sequence). The CDR3 is 12 residues long. V lost 6 bases, J lost 8 bases, and 6 bases stayed unmatched. The CDR3 DNA reads TGCAGTGCGTCGGTAGCGGGGTATGAGCAGTTCTTC. It is translated as CSASVAGYEQFF.

This clonotype came up many times. The chain links TRBV5-1 to TRBJ2-7; 11 bases are a match to TRBD1. The CDR3 runs to 18 residues. Looked up from germline, CDR1 is SGHRS and CDR2 is YFSETQ. The V gene end was trimmed by 3 bases and the J gene end by 4 bases; junction bases not matched to a gene: 15. CDR3 residues: CASSSHWSGQGAEYEQYF. Here the CDR3 DNA reads TGCGCCAGCAGCTCCCACTGGTCCGGACAGGGGGCTGAGTACGAGCAGTACTTC. The complete variable domain, with remaining parts taken from reference TRBV5-1 and TRBJ2-7, reads KAGVTQTPRYLIKTRGQQVTLSCSPISGHRSVSWYQQTPGQGLQFLFEYFSETQRNKGNFPGRFSGRQFSNSRSEMNVSTLELGDSALYLCASSSHWSGQGAEYEQYFGPGTRLTVT.